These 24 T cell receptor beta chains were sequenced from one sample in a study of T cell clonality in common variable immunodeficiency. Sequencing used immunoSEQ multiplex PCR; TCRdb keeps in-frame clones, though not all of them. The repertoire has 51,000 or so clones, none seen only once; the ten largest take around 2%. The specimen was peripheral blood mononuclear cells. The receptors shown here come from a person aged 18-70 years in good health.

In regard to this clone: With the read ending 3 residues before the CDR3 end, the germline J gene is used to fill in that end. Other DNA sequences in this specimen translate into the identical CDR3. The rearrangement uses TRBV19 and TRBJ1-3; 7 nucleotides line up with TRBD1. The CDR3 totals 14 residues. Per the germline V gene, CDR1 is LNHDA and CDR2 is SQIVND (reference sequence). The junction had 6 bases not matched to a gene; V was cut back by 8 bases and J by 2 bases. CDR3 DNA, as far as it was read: TGTGCCAGTGGAGACGGGACAGCTGGAAACACC. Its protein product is CASGDGTAGNT. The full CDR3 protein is CASGDGTAGNTIYF.

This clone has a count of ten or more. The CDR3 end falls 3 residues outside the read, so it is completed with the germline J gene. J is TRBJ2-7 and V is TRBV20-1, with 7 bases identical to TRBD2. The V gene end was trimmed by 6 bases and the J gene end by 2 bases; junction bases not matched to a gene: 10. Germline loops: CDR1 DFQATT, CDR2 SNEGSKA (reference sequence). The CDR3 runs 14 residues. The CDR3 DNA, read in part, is TGCAGTGCCAACCGACTAGCACCCCCCTACGAG. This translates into CSANRLAPPYE. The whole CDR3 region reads CSANRLAPPYEQYF.

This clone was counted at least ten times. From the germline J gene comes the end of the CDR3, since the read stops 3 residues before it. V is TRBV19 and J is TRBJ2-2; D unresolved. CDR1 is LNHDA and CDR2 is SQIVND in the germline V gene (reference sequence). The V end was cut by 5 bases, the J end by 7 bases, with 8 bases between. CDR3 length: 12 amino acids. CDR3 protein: CASSVGHGELFF. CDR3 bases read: TGTGCCAGTAGTGTGGGCCACGGGGAG. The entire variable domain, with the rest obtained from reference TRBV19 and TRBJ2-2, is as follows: DGGITQSPKYLFRKEGQNVTLSCEQNLNHDAMYWYRQDPGQGLRLIYYSQIVNDFQKGDIAEGYSVSREKKESFPLTVTSAQKNPTAFYLCASSVGHGELFFGEGSRLTVL.

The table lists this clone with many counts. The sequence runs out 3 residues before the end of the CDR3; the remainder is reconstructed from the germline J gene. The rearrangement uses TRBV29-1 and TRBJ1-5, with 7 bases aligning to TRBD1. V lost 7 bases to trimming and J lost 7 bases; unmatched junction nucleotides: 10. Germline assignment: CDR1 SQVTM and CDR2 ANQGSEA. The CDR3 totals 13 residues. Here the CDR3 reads CSASKGGWQPQHF. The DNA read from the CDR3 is TGCAGCGCATCAAAAGGGGGCTGGCAGCCC.

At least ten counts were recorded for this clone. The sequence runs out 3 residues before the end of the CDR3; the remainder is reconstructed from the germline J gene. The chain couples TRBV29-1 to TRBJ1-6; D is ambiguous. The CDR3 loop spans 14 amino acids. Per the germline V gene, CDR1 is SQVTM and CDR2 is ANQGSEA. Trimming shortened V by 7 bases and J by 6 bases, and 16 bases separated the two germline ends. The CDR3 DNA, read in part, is TGCAGCGCTCGCCTTCATAACATTAATTCACCC. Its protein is CSARLHNINSP. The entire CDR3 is CSARLHNINSPLHF.

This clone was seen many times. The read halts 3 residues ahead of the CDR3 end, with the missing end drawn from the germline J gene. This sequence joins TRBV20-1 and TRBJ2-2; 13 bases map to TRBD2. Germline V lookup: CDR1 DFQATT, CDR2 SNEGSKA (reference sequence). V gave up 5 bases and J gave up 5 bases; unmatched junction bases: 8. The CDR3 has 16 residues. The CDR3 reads CSAPTSGRAGTGELFF. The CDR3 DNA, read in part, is TGCAGTGCTCCTACTAGCGGGAGGGCCGGGACCGGGGAG.

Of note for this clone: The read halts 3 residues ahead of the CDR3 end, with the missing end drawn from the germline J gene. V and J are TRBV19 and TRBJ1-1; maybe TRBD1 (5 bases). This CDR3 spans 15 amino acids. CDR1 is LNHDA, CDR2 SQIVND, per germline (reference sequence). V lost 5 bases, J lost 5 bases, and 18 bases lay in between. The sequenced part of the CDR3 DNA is TGTGCCAGTAGTCCCCGGGGGGGGTGGGAAACTGAA. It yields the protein CASSPRGGWETE. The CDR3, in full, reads CASSPRGGWETEAFF.

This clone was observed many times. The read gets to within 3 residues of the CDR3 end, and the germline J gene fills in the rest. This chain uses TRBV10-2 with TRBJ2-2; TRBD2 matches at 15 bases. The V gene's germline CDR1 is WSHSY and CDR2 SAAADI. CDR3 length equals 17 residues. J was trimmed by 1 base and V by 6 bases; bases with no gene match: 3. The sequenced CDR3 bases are TGCGCCAGCAGGGGGACTAGCGGGGGGCTGAACACCGGGGAG. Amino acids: CASRGTSGGLNTGE. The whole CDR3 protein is CASRGTSGGLNTGELFF.

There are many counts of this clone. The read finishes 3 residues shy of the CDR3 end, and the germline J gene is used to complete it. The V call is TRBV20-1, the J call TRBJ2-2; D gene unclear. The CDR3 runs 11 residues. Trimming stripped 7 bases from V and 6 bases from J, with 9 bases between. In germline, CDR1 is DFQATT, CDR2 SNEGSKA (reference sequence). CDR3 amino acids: CSEGFPGELFF. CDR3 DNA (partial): TGCAGTGAGGGCTTTCCCGGGGAG.

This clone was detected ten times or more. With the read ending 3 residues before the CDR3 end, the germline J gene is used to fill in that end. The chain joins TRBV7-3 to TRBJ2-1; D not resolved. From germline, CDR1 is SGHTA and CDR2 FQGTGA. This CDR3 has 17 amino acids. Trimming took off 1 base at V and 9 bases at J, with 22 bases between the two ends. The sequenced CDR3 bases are TGTGCCAGCAGCTTAATCTCCGCCACCCGCTCATTCGGTGAG. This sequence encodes CASSLISATRSFGE. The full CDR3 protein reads CASSLISATRSFGEQFF.

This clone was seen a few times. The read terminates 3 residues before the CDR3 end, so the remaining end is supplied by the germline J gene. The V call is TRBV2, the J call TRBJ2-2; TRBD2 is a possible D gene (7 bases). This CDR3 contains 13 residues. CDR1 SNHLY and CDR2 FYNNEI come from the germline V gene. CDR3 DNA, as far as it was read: TGTGCCAGAGGGGGGGGCTCGGGTGAAAAG. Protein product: CARGGGSGEK. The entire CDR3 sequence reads CARGGGSGEKLFF.

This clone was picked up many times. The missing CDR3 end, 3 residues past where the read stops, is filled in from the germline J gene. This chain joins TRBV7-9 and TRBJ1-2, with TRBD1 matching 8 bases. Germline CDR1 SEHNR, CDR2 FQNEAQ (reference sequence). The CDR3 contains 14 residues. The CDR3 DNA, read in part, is TGTGCCAGCAGCTTATCCAGGGGGCCGCAAGGC. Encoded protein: CASSLSRGPQG. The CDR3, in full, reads CASSLSRGPQGYTF.

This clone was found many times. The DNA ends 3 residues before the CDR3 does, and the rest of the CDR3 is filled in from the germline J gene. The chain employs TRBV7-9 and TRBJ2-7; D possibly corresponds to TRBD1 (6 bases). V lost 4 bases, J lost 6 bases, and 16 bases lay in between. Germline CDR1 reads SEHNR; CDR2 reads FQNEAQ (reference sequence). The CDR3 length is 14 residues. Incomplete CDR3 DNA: TGTGCCAGCAGCTGGCGGCAGCAGGGGCTCGAG. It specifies CASSWRQQGLE. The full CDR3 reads CASSWRQQGLEQYF.

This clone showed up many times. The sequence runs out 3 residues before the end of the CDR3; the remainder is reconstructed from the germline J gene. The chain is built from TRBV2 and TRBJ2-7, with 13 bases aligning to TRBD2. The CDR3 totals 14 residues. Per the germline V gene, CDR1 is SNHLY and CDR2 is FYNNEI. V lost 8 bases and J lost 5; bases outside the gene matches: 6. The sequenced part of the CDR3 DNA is TGTGCCAGCGACCAGGGACTAGCGGGACACGAG. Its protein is CASDQGLAGHE. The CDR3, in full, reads CASDQGLAGHEQYF.

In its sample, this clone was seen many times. The chain's CDR3 is CASSFGLTDTQYF. CDR3 DNA, as far as it was read: TGTGCCAGCAGCTTTGGACTGACAGATACG. The gene calls are TRBV7-3 and TRBJ2-3, with D maybe TRBD2 (5 bases). With the read ending 3 residues before the CDR3 end, the germline J gene is used to fill in that end. The CDR3 is 13 amino acids. Germline V gene lookup returns CDR1 SGHTA and CDR2 FQGTGA. Between the trimmed V and J ends, which lost 3 bases and 3 bases, there was a span of 7 bases.

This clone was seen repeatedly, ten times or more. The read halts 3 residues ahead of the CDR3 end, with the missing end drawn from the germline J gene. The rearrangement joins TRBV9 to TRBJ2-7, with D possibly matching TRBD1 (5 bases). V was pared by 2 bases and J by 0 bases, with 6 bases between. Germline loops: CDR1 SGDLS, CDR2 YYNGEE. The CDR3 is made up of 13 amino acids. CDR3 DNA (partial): TGTGCCAGCAGCGTTGACAGCTCCTACGAG. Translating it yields CASSVDSSYE. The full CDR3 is CASSVDSSYEQYF.

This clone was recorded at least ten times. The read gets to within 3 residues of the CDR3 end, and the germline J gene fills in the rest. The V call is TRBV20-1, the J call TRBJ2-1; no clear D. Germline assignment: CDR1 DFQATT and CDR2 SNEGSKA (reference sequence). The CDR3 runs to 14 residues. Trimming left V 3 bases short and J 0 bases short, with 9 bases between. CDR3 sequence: CSASFSLSYNEQFF. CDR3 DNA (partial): TGCAGTGCTAGTTTTAGCCTCTCCTACAATGAG.

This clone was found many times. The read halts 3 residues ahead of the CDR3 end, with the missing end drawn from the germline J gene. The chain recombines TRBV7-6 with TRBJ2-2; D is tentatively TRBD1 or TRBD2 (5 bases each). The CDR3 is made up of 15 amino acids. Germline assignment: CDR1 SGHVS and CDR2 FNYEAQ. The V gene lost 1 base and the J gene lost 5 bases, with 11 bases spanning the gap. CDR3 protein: CASSLGGELTGELFF. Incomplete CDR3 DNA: TGTGCCAGCAGCTTAGGAGGGGAGCTTACCGGGGAG.

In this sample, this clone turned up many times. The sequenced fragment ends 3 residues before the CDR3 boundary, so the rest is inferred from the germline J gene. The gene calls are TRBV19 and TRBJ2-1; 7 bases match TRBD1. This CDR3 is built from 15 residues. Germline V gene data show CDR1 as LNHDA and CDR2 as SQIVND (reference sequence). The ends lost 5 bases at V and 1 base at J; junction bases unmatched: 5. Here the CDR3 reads CASSVDRSSYNEQFF. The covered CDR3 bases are TGTGCCAGTAGTGTGGACAGGAGTTCCTACAATGAG.

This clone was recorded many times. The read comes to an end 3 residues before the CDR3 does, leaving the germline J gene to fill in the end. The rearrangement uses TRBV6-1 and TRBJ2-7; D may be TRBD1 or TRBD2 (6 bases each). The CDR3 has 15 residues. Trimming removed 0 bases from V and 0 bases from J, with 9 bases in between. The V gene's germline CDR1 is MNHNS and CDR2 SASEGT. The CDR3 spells CASSEAGGGSYEQYF. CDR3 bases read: TGTGCCAGCAGTGAAGCAGGAGGGGGCTCCTACGAG.

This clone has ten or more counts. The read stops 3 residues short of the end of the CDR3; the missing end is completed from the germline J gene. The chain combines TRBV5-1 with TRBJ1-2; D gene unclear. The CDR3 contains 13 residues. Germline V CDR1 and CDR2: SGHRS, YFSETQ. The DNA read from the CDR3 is TGCGCCAGCAGCTTGTTCGGGGAGGGAGGC. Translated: CASSLFGEGG. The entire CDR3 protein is CASSLFGEGGYTF.

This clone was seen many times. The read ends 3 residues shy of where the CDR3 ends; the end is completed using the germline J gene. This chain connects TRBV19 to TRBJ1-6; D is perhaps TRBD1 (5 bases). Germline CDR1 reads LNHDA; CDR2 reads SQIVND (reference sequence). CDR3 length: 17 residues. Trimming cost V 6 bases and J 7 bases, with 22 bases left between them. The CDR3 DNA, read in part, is TGTGCCAGTAGCGGGGGGTGGCCGGCCCGGACCAATTCACCC. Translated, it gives CASSGGWPARTNSP. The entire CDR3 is CASSGGWPARTNSPLHF. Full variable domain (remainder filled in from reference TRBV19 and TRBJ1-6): DGGITQSPKYLFRKEGQNVTLSCEQNLNHDAMYWYRQDPGQGLRLIYYSQIVNDFQKGDIAEGYSVSREKKESFPLTVTSAQKNPTAFYLCASSGGWPARTNSPLHFGNGTRLTVT.

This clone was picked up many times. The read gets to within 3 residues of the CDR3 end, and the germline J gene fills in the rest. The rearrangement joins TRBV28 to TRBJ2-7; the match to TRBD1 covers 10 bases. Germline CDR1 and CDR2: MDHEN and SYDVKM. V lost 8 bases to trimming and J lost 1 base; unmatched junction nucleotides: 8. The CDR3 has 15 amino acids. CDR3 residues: CASSSRDRGSYEQYF. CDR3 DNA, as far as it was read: TGTGCCAGCTCAAGCCGGGACAGGGGTTCCTACGAG.

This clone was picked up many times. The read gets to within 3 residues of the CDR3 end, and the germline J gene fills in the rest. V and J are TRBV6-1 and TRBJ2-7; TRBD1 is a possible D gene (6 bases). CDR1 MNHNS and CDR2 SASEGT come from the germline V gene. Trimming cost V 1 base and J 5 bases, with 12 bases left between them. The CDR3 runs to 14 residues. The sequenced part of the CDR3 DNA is TGTGCCAGCAGTGAAGAGACAGGCCGCGACGAG. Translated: CASSEETGRDE. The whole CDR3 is CASSEETGRDEQYF.